This entry features one T cell receptor beta chain sequence. Its antigen is not identified. The data were produced by immunoSEQ multiplex PCR, yet TCRdb's version contains in-frame clones alone and is incomplete. The table lists about 66,000 clones, 72% of them singletons, with around a quarter in the top ten. The V gene lost 6 bases and the J gene lost 2 bases, with 13 bases spanning the gap. Germline-derived CDR1 and CDR2 are SNHLY and FYNNEI. The CDR3 consists of 14 residues. These data belong to a study of vaccination effects on CD4 cells after COVID-19. On the study more broadly: The participants, recipients of two vaccine doses, got either BNT162b2 or mRNA-1273. Sample provision by two convalescent patients occurred 16 days and one week before vaccination.

Scientists isolated CD4+ T cells after a roughly ten-day culture period ended. Their SARS-CoV-2 infection, verified by PCR, occurred between March and December 2020. The study, taken as a whole, reports: Late post-vaccination, clones induced by infection and those induced by vaccine underwent marked clonal contraction.

The sequence was obtained from a human donor who had a prior SARS-CoV-2 infection. The chain has TRBV2 and TRBJ2-5; possibly TRBD1 for D (6 bases). This specimen consisted of CD4+ T cells from PBMCs cultured without peptide, obtained before COVID-19 vaccination. CDR3 region: CASRNRDRQETQYF. CDR3 nucleotides: TGTGCCAGCAGAAACAGGGACCGGCAAGAGACCCAGTACTTC. Using reference TRBV2 and TRBJ2-5 for the parts outside the CDR3, the full variable domain is EPEVTQTPSHQVTQMGQEVILRCVPISNHLYFYWYRQILGQKVEFLVSFYNNEISEKSEIFDDQFSVERPDGSNFTLKIRSTKLEDSAMYFCASRNRDRQETQYFGPGTRLLVL.